What follows are 15 T cell receptor beta chains derived from one specimen sequenced in a study of blood T cell repertoires in COVID-19. Only in-frame clones appear in the TCRdb table, and some are missing; sequencing was by immunoSEQ multiplex PCR. Found here are more than 95,000 clones, approximately 85% of them singletons; the top ten hold 4.1%. The material sequenced was peripheral blood. The receptors were sampled from a man aged 50 or older with acute or convalescent COVID-19.

The rearrangement uses TRBV7-2 and TRBJ2-1; 11 bases line up with TRBD2. Germline V gives CDR1 SGHTA, CDR2 FQGNSA. The length of the CDR3 is 15 residues. Losses at the gene ends were 3 bases for V and 7 bases for J; bases not matched to a gene: 5. CDR3 DNA sequence: TGTGCCAGCAGCTTCTCCGGGACTAGCGGAAATGAGCAGTTCTTC. Protein product: CASSFSGTSGNEQFF.

This chain connects TRBV6-1 to TRBJ1-5, with D tentatively TRBD1 (6 bases). V lost 0 bases and J lost 0, with 18 bases in between. Per germline, CDR1 MNHNS and CDR2 SASEGT. CDR3 size: 19 residues. The CDR3 here is CASSEARDRTVYSNQPQHF. CDR3 nucleotide sequence: TGTGCCAGCAGTGAAGCACGAGACAGGACAGTCTATAGCAATCAGCCCCAGCATTTT.

The chain has TRBV9 and TRBJ2-7; 7 positions match TRBD2. The V gene end was trimmed by 0 bases and the J gene end by 2 bases; junction bases not matched to a gene: 5. From germline, CDR1 is SGDLS and CDR2 YYNGEE. The CDR3 consists of 15 residues. CDR3 residues: CASSVGGGLPYEQYF. The CDR3 DNA reads as TGTGCCAGCAGCGTAGGGGGGGGACTTCCCTACGAGCAGTACTTC.

The chain recombines TRBV7-2 with TRBJ1-4; D might be TRBD1 (5 bases). Trimming left V 2 bases short and J 7 bases short, with 14 bases between. The CDR3 is 15 amino acids. CDR1 is SGHTA and CDR2 is FQGNSA in the germline V gene. The CDR3 loop is CASSLMGGTSEKLFF. CDR3 nucleotide sequence: TGTGCCAGCAGCTTAATGGGGGGTACGTCTGAAAAACTGTTTTTT.

The DNA for the CDR3 is TGTGCCAGCAGCCCCCGGGGGGGCCATGAGCAGTTCTTC. The encoded protein is CASSPRGGHEQFF. The V gene is TRBV3-1 (or the pseudogene TRBV3-2), the J gene TRBJ2-1; 8 nucleotides match TRBD2. V gave up 4 bases and J gave up 8 bases; unmatched junction bases: 4. CDR3 length equals 13 residues. Germline lookup yields CDR1 LGHDT and CDR2 YNNKEL (reference sequence).

The rearrangement links TRBV3-1 (or the pseudogene TRBV3-2) to TRBJ2-7; TRBD1 matches at 9 bases. Germline V gene lookup returns CDR1 LGHDT and CDR2 YNNKEL (reference sequence). The CDR3 runs to 14 residues. Trimming removed 4 bases from V and 4 bases from J; junction bases left unmatched: 5. The DNA for the CDR3 is TGTGCCAGCAGCCTACCGGGACAGGGATACGAGCAGTACTTC. Amino acid sequence: CASSLPGQGYEQYF.

The chain is built from TRBV12-3 or TRBV12-4 and TRBJ1-1, with D perhaps TRBD1 (6 bases). CDR3 length: 13 amino acids. V was pared by 5 bases and J by 6 bases, with 13 bases between. CDR3 bases: TGTGCCAGCAGTATCAGGGGAGGGGCTGAAGCTTTCTTT. Its translation is CASSIRGGAEAFF.

The chain uses TRBV14 and TRBJ2-7, with D tentatively TRBD2 (6 bases). The V and J ends lost 5 bases and 3 bases respectively, with 20 bases between them. The CDR3 has 16 amino acids. Germline V lookup: CDR1 SGHDN, CDR2 FVKESK. This chain's CDR3 is CASSSTGVWRFYEQYF. In DNA, the CDR3 is TGTGCCAGCAGCTCAACGGGGGTCTGGCGTTTCTACGAGCAGTACTTC.

This chain connects TRBV18 to TRBJ2-1, with 9 bases matching TRBD2. Per germline, CDR1 KGHSH and CDR2 LQKENI. The CDR3 runs 16 residues. V was pared by 0 bases and J by 4 bases, with 4 bases of the junction left unmatched. CDR3 DNA: TGTGCCAGCTCACCACCGGCGGGAGGGTCTTACAATGAGCAGTTCTTC. This translates into CASSPPAGGSYNEQFF.

V is TRBV12-5 and J is TRBJ2-1; the match to TRBD2 covers 14 bases. V trimming: 6 bases; J trimming: 0 bases; junction bases outside the gene matches: 10. CDR1 and CDR2 from the germline V gene are LGHNT and FRNRAP. The CDR3 has 19 amino acids. The CDR3 bases are TGTGCTAGTGGGCCGACTAGCGGGAGGGCTCAGAGCTCCTACAATGAGCAGTTCTTC. Its protein is CASGPTSGRAQSSYNEQFF.

The chain recombines TRBV7-3 with TRBJ1-1, with 7 bases aligning to TRBD1. The J segment lost 4 bases and the V segment lost 5 bases, leaving 7 bases of the junction unmatched. The CDR3 sequence is 14 residues long. Germline loops: CDR1 SGHTA, CDR2 FQGTGA. The CDR3 DNA is TGTGCCAGCAGCCGGGGCAGGGGGACCACTGAAGCTTTCTTT. Its translation is CASSRGRGTTEAFF.

V is TRBV7-9 and J is TRBJ2-7; 10 positions match TRBD1. CDR1 and CDR2 (germline): SEHNR, FQNEAQ (reference sequence). The CDR3 has 15 amino acids. V was clipped by 10 bases and J by 2 bases; unmatched bases: 11. CDR3 protein: CATDRDRGYTYEQYF. CDR3 DNA: TGTGCCACCGACAGGGACAGGGGTTATACCTACGAGCAGTACTTC.

This chain connects TRBV4-1 to TRBJ1-1; the D is unclear. Germline assignment: CDR1 MGHRA and CDR2 YSYEKL. The length of the CDR3 is 13 residues. Trimming removed 4 bases at V and 0 bases at J, with 6 bases between. DNA of the CDR3: TGCGCCAGCAGCCGAGCGCTGAACACTGAAGCTTTCTTT. This translates into CASSRALNTEAFF.

As for this clone: The identical CDR3 is also encoded by other nucleotide sequences in the sample. The V and J genes are TRBV12-3 or TRBV12-4 and TRBJ1-5; no reliable D call. The length of the CDR3 is 13 residues. Trimming removed 3 bases at V and 3 bases at J, with 6 bases between. CDR3 DNA: TGTGCCAGCAGTTTTTCCTCCAATCAGCCCCAGCATTTT. Protein product: CASSFSSNQPQHF.

On this clone: Other DNA sequences in the sample encode the same CDR3. The chain uses TRBV5-1 and TRBJ2-1, with D perhaps TRBD1 (5 bases). Trimming removed 1 base at V and 0 bases at J, with 8 bases between. CDR3 length: 15 residues. Germline CDR1 is SGHRS and CDR2 is YFSETQ. The CDR3 loop is CASSLTGSSYNEQFF. CDR3 DNA sequence: TGCGCCAGCAGCTTGACAGGTAGCTCCTACAATGAGCAGTTCTTC. The complete variable domain, with remaining parts taken from reference TRBV5-1 and TRBJ2-1, reads KAGVTQTPRYLIKTRGQQVTLSCSPISGHRSVSWYQQTPGQGLQFLFEYFSETQRNKGNFPGRFSGRQFSNSRSEMNVSTLELGDSALYLCASSLTGSSYNEQFFGPGTRLTVL.